The 31 T cell receptor beta chains below were found in one sample sequenced in a study of blood T cells in healthy people across ages. With a J-beta primer mix and a sample-barcoded 5' primer, a second PCR ran about 6 to 11 cycles. TCRdb used MiXCR to reprocess the 5' RACE reads, holding one entry per CDR3 protein. The data show 700,000 to 900,000 distinct CDR3 sequences, with about 53% seen just once and roughly 37% held by the top ten. Sequenced input: blood. The receptors originated from a man at least 80 years old in good health.

V gene TRBV2 combines with J gene TRBJ1-1; no clear D. In germline, CDR1 is SNHLY, CDR2 FYNNEI. The CDR3 has 15 amino acids. V lost 1 base, J lost 0 bases, and 9 bases lay in between. For the CDR3, the DNA is TGTGCCAGCAGTGAAGAGGGCACGGTGAACACTGAAGCTTTCTTT. This translates into CASSEEGTVNTEAFF.

This clonotype was counted a few times. V is TRBV29-1 and J is TRBJ2-7, with 11 bases fitting TRBD2. The J segment lost 5 bases and the V segment lost 7 bases, leaving 13 bases of the junction unmatched. Germline-derived CDR1 and CDR2 are SQVTM and ANQGSEA. This CDR3 has 15 amino acids. The CDR3 here is CSAVALAGGPHEQYF. The DNA for the CDR3 is TGCAGCGCCGTGGCGCTAGCGGGAGGTCCCCACGAGCAGTACTTC.

The chain links TRBV29-1 to TRBJ1-2, with a weak D call TRBD1 (6 bases). The CDR3 covers 13 residues. Trimming cost V 3 bases and J 6 bases, with 14 bases left between them. Germline-derived CDR1 and CDR2 are SQVTM and ANQGSEA. As DNA, the CDR3 is TGCAGCGTTGACCCACAGGGTTCCGATGGCTACACCTTC. Encoded protein: CSVDPQGSDGYTF.

The gene calls are TRBV3-1 and TRBJ1-6; TRBD1 might be the D (5 bases). The V end was cut by 5 bases, the J end by 8 bases, with 13 bases between. Per germline, CDR1 LGHDT and CDR2 YNNKEL (reference sequence). This CDR3 comprises 14 residues. CDR3 nucleotide sequence: TGTGCCAGCAGCGGTTGGGCACAGGATTCACCCCTCCACTTT. Translation: CASSGWAQDSPLHF.

A few counts support this clonotype. This chain uses TRBV12-3 or TRBV12-4 with TRBJ2-1; no clear D gene. Trimming removed 5 bases at V and 6 bases at J, with 11 bases between. The CDR3 contains 13 residues. CDR3 coding DNA: TGTGCCAGCAGTGTATCAGGACCCAATGAGCAGTTCTTC. It yields the protein CASSVSGPNEQFF.

In its sample, this clonotype was seen a few times. The V call is TRBV28, the J call TRBJ2-6; 7 positions agree with TRBD1. Trimming removed 7 bases from V and 0 bases from J; junction bases left unmatched: 9. The V gene's germline CDR1 is MDHEN and CDR2 SYDVKM. The CDR3 is 17 residues long. The CDR3 reads CASTSPGQRSGANVLTF. The CDR3 DNA sequence: TGTGCCAGCACTTCTCCGGGACAGCGCTCTGGGGCCAACGTCCTGACTTTC.

Points on this clonotype: One base away lies a much larger clone, so this may be a sequencing read error. The rearrangement links TRBV29-1 to TRBJ1-2; D remains unclear. CDR3 length: 14 residues. Germline assignment: CDR1 SQVTM and CDR2 ANQGSEA. CDR3 residues: CSVDDKGVNYRYTF. In nucleotides, the CDR3 is TGCAGCGTTGATGATAAAGGAGTCAACTATCGCTACACCTTC.

With regard to this clonotype: A read error may account for a junction end that differs from germline. The rearrangement joins TRBV20-1 to TRBJ1-2; maybe TRBD1 (6 bases). Germline values: CDR1 DFQATT, CDR2 SNEGSKA (reference sequence). This CDR3 has 11 residues. CDR3 sequence reads: CSAGAEDGHTF. The CDR3 nucleotides are TGCAGTGCGGGGGCAGAGGATGGCCACACCTTC.

This clonotype was seen only a few times. V usage is TRBV10-2 and J usage is TRBJ1-4; 8 bases fit TRBD1. The CDR3 is 14 residues long. Trimming at V came to 5 bases and at J to 8 bases, leaving 7 bases not matched to a gene. Germline values: CDR1 WSHSY, CDR2 SAAADI. CDR3 amino acids: CASSPTGGREKLFF. The CDR3 coding sequence is TGCGCCAGCAGTCCCACAGGGGGAAGGGAAAAACTGTTTTTT.

V usage is TRBV13 and J usage is TRBJ1-1, with D possibly matching TRBD1 (5 bases). Germline values: CDR1 PRHDT, CDR2 FYEKMQ (reference sequence). V was cut by 6 bases and J by 1 base, with 15 bases left in between. The CDR3 loop spans 15 amino acids. For the CDR3, the DNA is TGTGCCAGCAGAACTAGGGGAGGGACGAACACTGAAGCTTTCTTT. As protein: CASRTRGGTNTEAFF.

The rearrangement links TRBV3-1 to TRBJ2-1, with TRBD2 identical over 8 bases. V trimming: 5 bases; J trimming: 6 bases; junction bases outside the gene matches: 6. CDR1 and CDR2 from the germline V gene are LGHDT and YNNKEL (reference sequence). There are 14 residues in the CDR3. CDR3 sequence: CASSEGLVPNEQFF. The CDR3 DNA is TGTGCCAGCAGCGAGGGACTAGTCCCCAATGAGCAGTTCTTC.

This clonotype was seen more than once but under ten times. This sequence joins TRBV24-1 and TRBJ2-3, with TRBD1 matching over 7 bases. Trimming removed 2 bases from V and 8 bases from J; junction bases left unmatched: 0. The CDR3 loop spans 12 amino acids. Looked up from germline, CDR1 is KGHDR and CDR2 is SFDVKD. Here the CDR3 DNA reads TGTGCCACCAGTGATTACAGGGGTACGCAGTATTTT. This translates into CATSDYRGTQYF.

This rearrangement joins TRBV3-1 to TRBJ1-6; D remains ambiguous. CDR1 and CDR2 (germline): LGHDT, YNNKEL (reference sequence). V dropped 0 bases and J dropped 10 bases, with 4 bases sitting between them. This CDR3 comprises 12 residues. CDR3 coding DNA: TGTGCCAGCAGCCAAGAAGACTCACCCCTCCACTTT. Translated, it gives CASSQEDSPLHF.

The chain couples TRBV5-1 to TRBJ2-5, with 7 bases aligning to TRBD2. Germline CDR1 SGHRS, CDR2 YFSETQ. Losses at the gene ends were 1 base for V and 3 bases for J; bases not matched to a gene: 6. CDR3 length: 15 amino acids. The CDR3 DNA sequence: TGCGCCAGCAGCTTGCTCCTAGCGGACGAAGAGACCCAGTACTTC. This gives the protein CASSLLLADEETQYF.

The chain recombines TRBV28 with TRBJ1-2; D possibly corresponds to TRBD1 (6 bases). Germline V gene data show CDR1 as MDHEN and CDR2 as SYDVKM. This CDR3 region has 14 residues. V lost 6 bases to trimming and J lost 8 bases, with 19 bases between them. In DNA, the CDR3 is TGTGCCAGCAGCGGACGGGGGGACACATGGGGCTACACCTTC. This translates into CASSGRGDTWGYTF.

There are a few counts of this clonotype. This chain joins TRBV5-1 and TRBJ2-7; D may be TRBD1 or TRBD2 (6 bases each). The assigned J gene may be wrong: the sequence end matches TRBJ2-5 better. CDR1 and CDR2 (germline): SGHRS, YFSETQ. There are 13 residues in the CDR3. Written as DNA, the CDR3 is TGCGCCAGCACCAGGGGCGGGACGGAGACCCAGTACTTC. It yields the protein CASTRGGTETQYF.

This clonotype was counted only a few times. V is TRBV20-1 and J is TRBJ2-7, with TRBD1 identical over 8 bases. There are 15 residues in the CDR3. The germline V gene has CDR1 DFQATT and CDR2 SNEGSKA (reference sequence). V lost 2 bases and J lost 2; bases outside the gene matches: 8. CDR3 coding DNA: TGCAGTGCTAGACCGGGGCAGGGGGCCCCCTACGAGCAGTACTTC. Its translation is CSARPGQGAPYEQYF.

This clonotype showed up just a few times. V usage is TRBV29-1 and J usage is TRBJ2-5, with 7 bases matching TRBD1. V shed 4 bases and J 5 bases; nucleotides not matched to a gene: 10. Germline CDR1 is SQVTM and CDR2 is ANQGSEA. This CDR3 is built from 14 residues. The CDR3 DNA reads TGCAGCGTTGTCGATCGACAGGGCGTCGAGACCCAGTACTTC. This codes for CSVVDRQGVETQYF.

This chain uses TRBV20-1 with TRBJ2-5; D is perhaps TRBD1 or TRBD2 (5 bases each). The germline V gene has CDR1 DFQATT and CDR2 SNEGSKA (reference sequence). Trimming removed 1 base from V and 4 bases from J, with 16 bases in between. CDR3 length equals 15 residues. In DNA form, the CDR3 reads TGCAGTGCTAGAGCCGGGGACGAGAGGGGAGAGACCCAGTACTTC. Protein product: CSARAGDERGETQYF.

This clonotype was found a few times. This chain uses TRBV29-1 with TRBJ2-2; no firm D call. This CDR3 has 12 amino acids. Trimming shortened V by 1 base and J by 3 bases, and 3 bases separated the two germline ends. Germline V lookup: CDR1 SQVTM, CDR2 ANQGSEA. CDR3 in DNA: TGCAGCGTTGAAGTCCACACCGGGGAGCTGTTTTTT. Translated, it gives CSVEVHTGELFF.

This sequence joins TRBV15 and TRBJ2-6; D ambiguous. Per the germline V gene, CDR1 is LNHNV and CDR2 is YYDKDF (reference sequence). This CDR3 comprises 16 residues. The germline V and J ends were trimmed by 0 bases and 0 bases, with 6 bases remaining between them. DNA for the CDR3: TGTGCCACCAGCAGAGAATCTAGCTCTGGGGCCAACGTCCTGACTTTC. Translated, it gives CATSRESSSGANVLTF.

The chain uses TRBV3-1 and TRBJ2-7; TRBD2 agrees at 8 bases. Germline trimming cut 0 bases from V and 3 bases from J; bases unmatched to any gene: 10. This CDR3 is 17 amino acids long. Germline V CDR1 and CDR2: LGHDT, YNNKEL (reference sequence). CDR3 loop: CASSQDPVGGGRYEQYF. The CDR3 nucleotides read TGTGCCAGCAGCCAAGACCCCGTCGGCGGGGGGCGCTACGAGCAGTACTTC.

This clonotype occurred a few times. The chain links TRBV27 to TRBJ2-1; D perhaps matches TRBD2 (6 bases). The V gene lost 10 bases and the J gene lost 9 bases, with 13 bases spanning the gap. Germline lookup yields CDR1 MNHEY and CDR2 SMNVEV (reference sequence). The CDR3 runs 11 residues. CDR3 DNA: TGTGCCACTTGGCTTAGCGGTGAGCAGTTCTTC. It encodes CATWLSGEQFF.

This clonotype has a handful of counts. The V gene is TRBV7-9, the J gene TRBJ1-1; no reliable D call. V gave up 2 bases and J gave up 5 bases, with 6 bases separating them. CDR3 length: 12 residues. Germline loops: CDR1 SEHNR, CDR2 FQNEAQ (reference sequence). The CDR3 region has the DNA TGTGCCAGCAGCTTACCCCATACTGAAGCTTTCTTT. Protein product: CASSLPHTEAFF.

The chain combines TRBV6-1 with TRBJ1-5; 10 bases fit TRBD1. Germline trimming cut 3 bases from V and 6 bases from J; bases unmatched to any gene: 5. Germline lookup yields CDR1 MNHNS and CDR2 SASEGT. The CDR3 has 15 amino acids. CDR3 sequence (DNA): TGTGCCAGCAGTGAGGGGACAGGGGTAATTCAGCCCCAGCATTTT. Translated: CASSEGTGVIQPQHF.

This clonotype was counted a single time. The chain has TRBV29-1 and TRBJ2-5; D is unclear. The V gene's germline CDR1 is SQVTM and CDR2 ANQGSEA. The CDR3 contains 13 residues. With 1 base removed from V and 3 bases from J, the gap between germline ends came to 9 bases. CDR3 amino acids: CSVEGILKETQYF. The CDR3 bases are TGCAGCGTTGAAGGAATACTTAAAGAGACCCAGTACTTC.

The table lists this clonotype with a few counts. This sequence joins TRBV24-1 and TRBJ2-1; perhaps TRBD2 as D (5 bases). V lost 4 bases and J 6 bases, leaving 15 bases between the germline ends. Germline values: CDR1 KGHDR, CDR2 SFDVKD. This CDR3 contains 15 residues. The CDR3 sequence: CATSDATEASNEQFF. CDR3 nucleotide sequence: TGTGCCACCAGTGACGCGACGGAGGCGTCCAATGAGCAGTTCTTC.

There are a few counts of this clonotype. The chain uses TRBV20-1 and TRBJ2-4; 9 bases agree with TRBD1. The J call could be wrong; TRBJ2-7 is a better fit for the DNA end. The CDR3 length is 16 residues. Germline V gene lookup returns CDR1 DFQATT and CDR2 SNEGSKA (reference sequence). The CDR3 coding sequence is TGCAGTGCTGCCCCTCCCGGGACAGGGACCTACTACGAGCAGTACTTC. This sequence encodes CSAAPPGTGTYYEQYF.

V is TRBV20-1 and J is TRBJ2-1, with 9 positions matching TRBD2. The CDR3 is 16 residues long. V shed 6 bases and J 4 bases; nucleotides not matched to a gene: 13. CDR1 DFQATT and CDR2 SNEGSKA come from the germline V gene (reference sequence). The CDR3 sequence is CSAGGLAGRYYNEQFF. Here the CDR3 DNA reads TGCAGTGCCGGGGGGCTAGCGGGACGCTATTACAATGAGCAGTTCTTC.

The table lists this clonotype with a few counts. The chain joins TRBV5-6 to TRBJ2-1, with 13 nucleotides matching TRBD2. From germline, CDR1 is SGHDT and CDR2 YYEEEE. The CDR3 extends over 17 amino acids. Trimming removed 3 bases from V and 7 bases from J; junction bases left unmatched: 10. The CDR3 reads CASSSRRTSGRFNEQFF. The DNA of the CDR3 is TGTGCCAGCAGCTCCCGCCGGACTAGCGGGAGATTTAATGAGCAGTTCTTC.

This clonotype was recorded a few times. CDR3 bases: TGTGCCAGCAGCCAATGGGGGGAAAAGCACAGATACGCGTATTTT. Translation: CASSQWGEKHRYAYF. The chain is built from TRBV7-9 and TRBJ2-3; D perhaps matches TRBD2 (6 bases). V shed 5 bases and J shed 14 bases, with 26 bases lying between them. Germline CDR1 and CDR2: SEHNR and FQNEAQ (reference sequence). The CDR3 totals 15 residues.